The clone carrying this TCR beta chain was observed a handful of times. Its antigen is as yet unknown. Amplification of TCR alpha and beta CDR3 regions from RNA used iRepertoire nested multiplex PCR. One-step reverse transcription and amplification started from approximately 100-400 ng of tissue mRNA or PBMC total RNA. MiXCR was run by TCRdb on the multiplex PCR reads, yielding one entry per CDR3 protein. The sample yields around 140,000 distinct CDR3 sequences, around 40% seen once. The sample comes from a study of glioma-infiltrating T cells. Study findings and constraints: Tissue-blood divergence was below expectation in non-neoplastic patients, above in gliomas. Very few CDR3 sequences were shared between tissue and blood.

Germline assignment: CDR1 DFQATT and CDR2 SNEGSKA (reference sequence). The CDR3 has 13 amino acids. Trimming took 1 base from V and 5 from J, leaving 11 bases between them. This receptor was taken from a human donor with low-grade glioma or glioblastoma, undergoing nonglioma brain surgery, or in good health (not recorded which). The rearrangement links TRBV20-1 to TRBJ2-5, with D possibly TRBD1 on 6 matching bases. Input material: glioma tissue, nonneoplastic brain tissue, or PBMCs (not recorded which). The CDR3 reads CSARGRGGETQYF. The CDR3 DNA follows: TGCAGTGCTAGAGGCAGGGGTGGCGAGACCCAGTACTTC.